This TCR beta chain was sequenced in a study of blood T cells in healthy people across ages. Each of the donors had around 10 milliliters of peripheral blood drawn into EDTA-treated Vacutainer tubes. Study-level points and caveats: When set beside aged donors, long-lived donors presented more naive CD4+ cells and higher diversity.

It was with a sample-barcoded 5' primer and a J-beta primer mix that a second PCR of roughly 6 to 12 cycles was run. Carrying 12 random nucleotides, a template-switch adaptor labeled each individual cDNA molecule. There were at least 2.5 million CDR3-containing paired-end reads obtained from each sample. One entry per CDR3 protein results from TCRdb running MiXCR on the 5' RACE reads. The data show about 1.4 million distinct CDR3 sequences, roughly 60% seen once. With respect to this clonotype: Its antigen is undetermined.

This CDR3 contains 16 residues. The V gene's germline CDR1 is SNHLY and CDR2 FYNNEI. The J segment lost 5 bases and the V segment lost 1 base, leaving 7 bases of the junction unmatched. The receptor's source is a man aged 18 to 35 in good health. The sequenced material came from blood. The chain uses TRBV2 and TRBJ2-2, with 7 bases aligning to TRBD1. In nucleotides, the CDR3 is TGTGCCAGCAGTGAAGAGGGCAGGGGGTGGACCGGGGAGCTGTTTTTT. As protein: CASSEEGRGWTGELFF.